The count of the clone carrying this T cell receptor (beta chain) is one. Its antigen is unknown. These data are taken from a study of shared clonotypes between healthy human individuals. TCRdb's table, derived via immunoSEQ multiplex PCR, lists solely in-frame clones and lacks some. The table has about 1.4 million clones, roughly 96% seen once. The germline gives CDR1 SGHDT, CDR2 YYEEEE. CDR3 length: 15 amino acids. V was trimmed by 0 bases and J by 9 bases, leaving 17 bases between them. Each sample came from a Caucasian adult donor living in Nashville, Tennessee. General observations from the study: Generation probabilities were higher for clonotypes shared across all four sorted-subset donors than for unshared ones.

Material: naive CD4+ T cells sorted from blood. Subset: CD45RA+ positively selected. The sequence was collected from a man aged 30-40 years in good health. This chain uses TRBV5-6 with TRBJ2-3; D is possibly TRBD2 (5 bases). This CDR3 is CASSLVSKWEHTQYF. In DNA form, the CDR3 reads TGTGCCAGCAGCTTGGTGTCAAAATGGGAGCACACGCAGTATTTT.